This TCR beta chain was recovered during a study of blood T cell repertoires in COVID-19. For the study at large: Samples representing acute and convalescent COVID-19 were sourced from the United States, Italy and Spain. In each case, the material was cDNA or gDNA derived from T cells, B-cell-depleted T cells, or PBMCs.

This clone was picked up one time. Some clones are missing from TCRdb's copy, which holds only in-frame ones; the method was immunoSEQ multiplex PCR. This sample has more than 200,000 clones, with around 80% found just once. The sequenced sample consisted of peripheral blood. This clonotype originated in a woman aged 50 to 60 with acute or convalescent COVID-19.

CDR3 region: CASSLGQAFSGNTIYF. The CDR3 nucleotides read TGCGCCAGCAGCTTGGGACAGGCCTTCTCTGGAAACACCATATATTTT. The chain carries TRBV5-1 and TRBJ1-3; weak D call: TRBD1 (6 bases). V lost 0 bases to trimming and J lost 0 bases, with 10 bases between them. Germline values: CDR1 SGHRS, CDR2 YFSETQ. This CDR3 is 16 amino acids long.